Here is one T cell receptor (beta chain) with its context. The antigen is not known. The CDR3 contains 15 residues. Per germline, CDR1 MNHNS and CDR2 SASEGT. Between the trimmed V and J ends, which lost 7 bases and 7 bases, there was a span of 20 bases. cDNA molecules carried unique molecular identifiers, and template switching added a universal primer site. TCRdb passed the 5' RACE reads through MiXCR, listing each CDR3 protein once. The sample carries about 200,000 distinct CDR3 sequences, more than 15% recorded once. All donors were healthy Caucasians. The data were taken from a study of identical twins. Findings of the study overall: Clonotypes of the beta chain that were abundant in cord blood carried fewer insertions (memory repertoires showed none).

These same data were also listed under a study on T cells expressing NK-cell markers.

This clonotype originated in a woman between 18 and 29 years old in good health. The sample was CD8+ T cells sorted from blood. The rearrangement links TRBV6-1 to TRBJ2-1; tentative D call: TRBD2 (5 bases). CDR3 loop: CASNGGLDRWNEQFF. In DNA form, the CDR3 reads TGTGCCAGCAATGGAGGTCTAGACCGCTGGAATGAGCAGTTCTTC.